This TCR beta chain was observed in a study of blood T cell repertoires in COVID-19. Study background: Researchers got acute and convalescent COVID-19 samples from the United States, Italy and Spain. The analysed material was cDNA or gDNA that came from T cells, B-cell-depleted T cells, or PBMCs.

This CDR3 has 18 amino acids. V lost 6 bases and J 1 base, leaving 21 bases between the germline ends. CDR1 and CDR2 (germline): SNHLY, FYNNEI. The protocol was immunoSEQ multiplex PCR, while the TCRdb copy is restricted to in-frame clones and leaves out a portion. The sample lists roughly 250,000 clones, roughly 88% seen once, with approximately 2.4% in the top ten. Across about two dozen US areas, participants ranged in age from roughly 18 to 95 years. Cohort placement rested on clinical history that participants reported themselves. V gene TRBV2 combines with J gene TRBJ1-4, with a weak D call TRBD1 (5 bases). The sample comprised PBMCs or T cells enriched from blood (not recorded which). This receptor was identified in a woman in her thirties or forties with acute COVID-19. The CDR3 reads CASSQRRQGGKTNEKLFF. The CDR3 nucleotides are TGTGCCAGCAGCCAAAGGAGGCAGGGAGGCAAAACTAATGAAAAACTGTTTTTT.